These 3 T cell receptor beta chains were all obtained from the same sample, sequenced in a study of beta chain features in type 1 diabetes. Expressed TCRB transcripts were sequenced after all isolated RNA was converted to cDNA. Measured with immunoSEQ multiplex PCR; TCRdb has only the in-frame clones, and not every one. The data show almost 350,000 clones, with around 8.5% seen just once and around 1% held by the top ten. General study findings and limits: Moderate but significant shortening of TCRB CDR3s was recorded in all four CD4+ subsets from Type 1 diabetes patients.

For these TCRs, the target antigens are not known. Sequenced: central memory CD4+ T cells from blood. The source of these receptors is a man aged 25 to 45 with type 1 diabetes.

A few counts support this clone. The chain links TRBV2 to TRBJ1-1, with D unclear. V was clipped by 5 bases and J by 1 base, with 8 bases between them. This CDR3 has 13 residues. Germline V gene data show CDR1 as SNHLY and CDR2 as FYNNEI. CDR3 DNA: TGTGCCAGCAGTCTTTCTTCGAACACTGAAGCTTTCTTT. It codes for CASSLSSNTEAFF. Based on the CDR3 plus reference TRBV2 and TRBJ1-1, the full variable domain is EPEVTQTPSHQVTQMGQEVILRCVPISNHLYFYWYRQILGQKVEFLVSFYNNEISEKSEIFDDQFSVERPDGSNFTLKIRSTKLEDSAMYFCASSLSSNTEAFFGQGTRLTVV.

A single count supports this clone. The DNA of the CDR3 is TGCGCCAGCAGCTTGGCGTCAGGGACTAGGACTTCTGGCAATGAGCAGTTCTTC. This gives the protein CASSLASGTRTSGNEQFF. The chain combines TRBV5-1 with TRBJ2-1; 8 bases align to TRBD2. CDR3 length equals 18 residues. CDR1 is SGHRS, CDR2 YFSETQ, per germline. V dropped 0 bases and J dropped 6; count of bases not matched to a gene: 14.

This clone was seen only a few times. Other nucleotide sequences from this sample produce the same CDR3. The chain joins TRBV9 to TRBJ1-1; perhaps TRBD1 as D (6 bases). V was shortened by 2 bases and J by 1 base, with 9 bases between the two germline ends. The CDR3 is made up of 14 amino acids. The germline V gene encodes CDR1 SGDLS and CDR2 YYNGEE. CDR3 sequence: CASSVSGENTEAFF. The CDR3, as DNA: TGTGCCAGCAGCGTCTCAGGGGAGAACACTGAAGCTTTCTTT.